A selection of T cell receptor beta chains follows, all from one sample in a study of PD-1 blockade in classical Hodgkin lymphoma. Generated by immunoSEQ multiplex PCR, the TCRdb table keeps only in-frame clones and is missing some. The sample consists of just under 65,000 clones, 75% to 95% of them appearing once. This material consisted of peripheral blood mononuclear cells (PBMCs), taken before the fourth cycle of nivolumab. These receptors came from a human donor with classical Hodgkin lymphoma. Each CDR3 is given with its conserved first and last residue. The D gene is left open where the match is weak. The size entry is marked missing in some rows and otherwise reads once, few, many or a size class.

j_call	v_call	d_call	clone_size	cdr3_length	cdr3_nt	cdr3_aa
TRBJ1-5	TRBV30	TRBD1	NA	17	TGTGCCTGGAGTAGGGCCCGTACACAGGGGGGCAATCAGCCCCAGCATTTT	CAWSRARTQGGNQPQHF
TRBJ1-5	TRBV5-5	TRBD1	NA	15	TGTGCCAGCAGCCTGCTCGTCGACAGGGCCCAGCCCCAGCATTTT	CASSLLVDRAQPQHF
TRBJ2-7	TRBV10-1	TRBD1	NA	15	TGCGCCAGCAGTGGCCCGGGACAGGGGGTCTACGAGCAGTACTTC	CASSGPGQGVYEQYF
TRBJ2-3	TRBV5-1	NA	NA	15	TGCGCCAGCAGCTTGGGATCAGCACACACAGATACGCAGTATTTT	CASSLGSAHTDTQYF
TRBJ1-2	TRBV27	NA	NA	12	TGTGCCAGCAGGGAGGGCGTAAGGGGCTACACCTTC	CASREGVRGYTF
TRBJ1-2	TRBV5-6	NA	NA	16	TGTGCCAGCAGCTTATCCAACAGGGTACGACTCTATGGCTACACCTTC	CASSLSNRVRLYGYTF
TRBJ1-2	TRBV2	TRBD1	NA	13	TGTGCCAGCGTAGTAACGGGACAGATATTCTACACCTTC	CASVVTGQIFYTF
TRBJ1-4	TRBV30	TRBD1	few	13	TGTGCCTGGAGCCCGGGACAGTACGAAAAACTGTTTTTT	CAWSPGQYEKLFF
TRBJ2-1	TRBV15	NA	NA	14	TGTGCCACCAAAGAGAAGCGGGCCGACAATGAGCAGTTCTTC	CATKEKRADNEQFF
TRBJ1-6	TRBV19	NA	NA	14	TGTGCCAGTAGGACAGCTCCTTATAATTCACCCCTCCACTTT	CASRTAPYNSPLHF